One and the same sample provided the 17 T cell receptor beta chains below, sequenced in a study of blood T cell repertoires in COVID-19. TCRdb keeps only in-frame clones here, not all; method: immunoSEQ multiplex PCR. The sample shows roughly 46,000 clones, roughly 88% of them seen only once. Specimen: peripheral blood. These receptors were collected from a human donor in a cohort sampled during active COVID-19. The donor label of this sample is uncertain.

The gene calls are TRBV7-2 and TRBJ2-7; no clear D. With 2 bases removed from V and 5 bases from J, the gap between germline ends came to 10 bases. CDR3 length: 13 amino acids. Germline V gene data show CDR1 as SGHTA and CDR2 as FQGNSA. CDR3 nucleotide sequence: TGTGCCAGCAGCTTACGGGTCGCAGACGAGCAGTACTTC. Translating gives CASSLRVADEQYF. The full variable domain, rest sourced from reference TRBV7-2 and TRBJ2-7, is GAGVSQSPSNKVTEKGKDVELRCDPISGHTALYWYRQSLGQGLEFLIYFQGNSAPDKSGLPSDRFSAERTGGSVSTLTIQRTQQEDSAVYLCASSLRVADEQYFGPGTRLTVT.

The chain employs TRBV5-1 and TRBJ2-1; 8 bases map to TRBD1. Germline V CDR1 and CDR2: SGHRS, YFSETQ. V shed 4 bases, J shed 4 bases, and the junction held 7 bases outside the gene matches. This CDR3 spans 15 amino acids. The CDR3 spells CASSLRGQVYNEQFF. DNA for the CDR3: TGCGCCAGCAGCCTACGGGGACAGGTATACAATGAGCAGTTCTTC.

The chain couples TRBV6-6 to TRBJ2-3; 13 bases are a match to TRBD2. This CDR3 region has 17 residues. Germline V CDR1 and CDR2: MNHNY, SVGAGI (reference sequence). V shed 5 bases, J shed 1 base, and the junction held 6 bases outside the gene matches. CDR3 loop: CASSPTSGGRRTDTQYF. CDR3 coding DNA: TGTGCCAGCAGTCCGACTAGCGGGGGGCGACGCACAGATACGCAGTATTTT.

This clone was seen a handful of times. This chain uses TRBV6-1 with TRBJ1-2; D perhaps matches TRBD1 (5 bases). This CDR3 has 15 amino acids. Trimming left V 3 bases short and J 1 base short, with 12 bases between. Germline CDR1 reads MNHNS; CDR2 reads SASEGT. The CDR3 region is CASSEGGAVNYGYTF. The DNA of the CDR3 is TGTGCCAGCAGTGAGGGAGGGGCGGTTAACTATGGCTACACCTTC.

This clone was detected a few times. The CDR3 DNA reads TGTGCCAGCAGCCCGACCGTGTCGACAGTATCCTACGAGCAGTACTTC. Protein sequence: CASSPTVSTVSYEQYF. The chain recombines TRBV5-6 with TRBJ2-7; D possibly corresponds to TRBD1 (5 bases). Trimming removed 4 bases from V and 1 base from J, with 18 bases in between. This CDR3 spans 16 amino acids. Germline values: CDR1 SGHDT, CDR2 YYEEEE. Combining the CDR3 with reference TRBV5-6 and TRBJ2-7 gives the whole variable domain DAGVTQSPTHLIKTRGQQVTLRCSPKSGHDTVSWYQQALGQGPQFIFQYYEEEERQRGNFPDRFSGHQFPNYSSELNVNALLLGDSALYLCASSPTVSTVSYEQYFGPGTRLTVT.

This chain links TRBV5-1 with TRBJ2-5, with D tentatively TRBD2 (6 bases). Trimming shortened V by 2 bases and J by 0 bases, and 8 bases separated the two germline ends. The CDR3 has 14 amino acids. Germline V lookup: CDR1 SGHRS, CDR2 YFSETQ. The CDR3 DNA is TGCGCCAGCAGCTTCCGGGACTACCAAGAGACCCAGTACTTC. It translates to CASSFRDYQETQYF.

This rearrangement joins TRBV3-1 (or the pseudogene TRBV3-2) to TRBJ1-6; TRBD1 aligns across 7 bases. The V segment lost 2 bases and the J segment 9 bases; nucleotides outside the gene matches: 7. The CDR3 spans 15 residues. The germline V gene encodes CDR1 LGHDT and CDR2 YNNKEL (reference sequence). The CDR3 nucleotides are TGTGCCAGCAGCCAAAGACAGGGCCCGAGTTCACCCCTCCACTTT. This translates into CASSQRQGPSSPLHF.

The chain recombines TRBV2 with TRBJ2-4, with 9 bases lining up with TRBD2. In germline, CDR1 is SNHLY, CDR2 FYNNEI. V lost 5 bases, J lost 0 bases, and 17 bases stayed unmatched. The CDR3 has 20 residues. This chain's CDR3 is CASSSSFLAGSPLAKNIQYF. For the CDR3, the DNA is TGTGCCAGCAGTTCTTCTTTTCTAGCGGGGTCCCCTCTAGCCAAAAACATTCAGTACTTC. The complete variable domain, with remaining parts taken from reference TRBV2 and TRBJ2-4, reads EPEVTQTPSHQVTQMGQEVILRCVPISNHLYFYWYRQILGQKVEFLVSFYNNEISEKSEIFDDQFSVERPDGSNFTLKIRSTKLEDSAMYFCASSSSFLAGSPLAKNIQYFGAGTRLSVL.

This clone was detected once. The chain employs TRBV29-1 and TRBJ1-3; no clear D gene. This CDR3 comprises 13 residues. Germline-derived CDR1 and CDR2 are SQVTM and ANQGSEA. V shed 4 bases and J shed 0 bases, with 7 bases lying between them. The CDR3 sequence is CSVGRDSGNTIYF. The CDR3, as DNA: TGCAGCGTTGGGCGGGACTCTGGAAACACCATATATTTT.

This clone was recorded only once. DNA for the CDR3: TGTGCCAGCAGTGAATCCAGGGCAGCCCAAGAGACCCAGTACTTC. Translation: CASSESRAAQETQYF. The chain employs TRBV2 and TRBJ2-5, with D perhaps matching TRBD1 (5 bases). The V end was cut by 2 bases, the J end by 1 base, with 11 bases between. Per the germline V gene, CDR1 is SNHLY and CDR2 is FYNNEI. The CDR3 covers 15 residues.

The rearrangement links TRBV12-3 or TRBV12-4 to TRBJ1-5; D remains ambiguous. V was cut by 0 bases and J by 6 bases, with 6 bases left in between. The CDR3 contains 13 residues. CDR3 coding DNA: TGTGCCAGCAGTTTAGCGGGGAGTCAGCCCCAGCATTTT. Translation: CASSLAGSQPQHF.

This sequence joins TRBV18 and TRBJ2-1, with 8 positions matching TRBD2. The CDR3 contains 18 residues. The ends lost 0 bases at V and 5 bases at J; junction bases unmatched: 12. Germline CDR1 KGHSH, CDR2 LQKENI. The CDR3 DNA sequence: TGTGCCAGCTCACCACCGGAGGCGGGGGGACCGCTCAACAATGAGCAGTTCTTC. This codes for CASSPPEAGGPLNNEQFF.

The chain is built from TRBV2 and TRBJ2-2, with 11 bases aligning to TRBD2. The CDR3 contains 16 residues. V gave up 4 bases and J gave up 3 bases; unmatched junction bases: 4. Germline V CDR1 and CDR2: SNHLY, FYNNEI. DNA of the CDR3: TGTGCCAGCAGTGCATCTAGCGGGGGGTACACCGGGGAGCTGTTTTTT. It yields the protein CASSASSGGYTGELFF.

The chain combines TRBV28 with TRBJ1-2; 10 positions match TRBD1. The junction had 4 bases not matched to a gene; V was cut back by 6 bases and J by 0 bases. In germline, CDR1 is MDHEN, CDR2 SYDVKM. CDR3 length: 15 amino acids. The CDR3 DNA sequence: TGTGCCAGCAGACAGACAGGGGGCGCTAACTATGGCTACACCTTC. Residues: CASRQTGGANYGYTF.

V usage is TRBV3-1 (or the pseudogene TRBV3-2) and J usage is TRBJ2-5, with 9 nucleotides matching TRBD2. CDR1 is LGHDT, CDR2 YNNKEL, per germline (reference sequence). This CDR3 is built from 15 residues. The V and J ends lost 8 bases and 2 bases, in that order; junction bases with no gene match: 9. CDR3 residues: CASRPAGGWQETQYF. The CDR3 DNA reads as TGTGCCAGCCGACCAGCGGGGGGTTGGCAAGAGACCCAGTACTTC.

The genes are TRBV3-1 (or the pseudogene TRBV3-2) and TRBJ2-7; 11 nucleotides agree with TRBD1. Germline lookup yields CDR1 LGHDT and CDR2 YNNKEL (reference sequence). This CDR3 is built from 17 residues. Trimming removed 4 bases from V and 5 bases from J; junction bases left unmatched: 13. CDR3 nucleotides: TGTGCCAGCAGCCTCCGAGTTGCCGGGACAGGGGGTGACGAGCAGTACTTC. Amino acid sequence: CASSLRVAGTGGDEQYF.

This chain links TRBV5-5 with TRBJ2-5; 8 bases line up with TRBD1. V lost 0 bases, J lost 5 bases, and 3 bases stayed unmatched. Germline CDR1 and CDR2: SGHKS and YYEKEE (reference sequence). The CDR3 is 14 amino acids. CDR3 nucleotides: TGTGCCAGCAGCTTGGGGACAGGGAGGGAGACCCAGTACTTC. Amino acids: CASSLGTGRETQYF.